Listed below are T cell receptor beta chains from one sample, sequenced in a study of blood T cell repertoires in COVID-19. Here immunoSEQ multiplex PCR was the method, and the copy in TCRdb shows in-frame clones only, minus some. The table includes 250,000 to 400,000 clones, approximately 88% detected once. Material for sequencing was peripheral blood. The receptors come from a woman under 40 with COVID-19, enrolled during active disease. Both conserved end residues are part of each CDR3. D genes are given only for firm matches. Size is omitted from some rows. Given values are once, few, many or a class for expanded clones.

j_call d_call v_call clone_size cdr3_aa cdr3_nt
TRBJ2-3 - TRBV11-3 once CASSSGAGQNTQYF TGTGCCAGCAGCTCCGGGGCGGGGCAGAATACGCAGTATTTT
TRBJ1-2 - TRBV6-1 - CASSESIYGYTF TGTGCCAGCAGTGAGAGTATCTATGGCTACACCTTC
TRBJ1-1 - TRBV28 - CASSLSFTENTEAFF TGTGCCAGCAGCCTCTCTTTTACAGAGAACACTGAAGCTTTCTTT
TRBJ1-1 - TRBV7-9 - CASRTPHMNTEAFF TGTGCCAGCAGAACCCCTCACATGAACACTGAAGCTTTCTTT
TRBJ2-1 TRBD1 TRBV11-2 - CASSLALGTGVYEQFF TGTGCCAGCAGCTTAGCCCTAGGGACAGGGGTTTATGAGCAGTTCTTC
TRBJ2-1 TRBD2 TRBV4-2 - CASSQDTGGSYNEQFF TGTGCCAGCAGCCAAGATACGGGGGGCTCCTACAATGAGCAGTTCTTC
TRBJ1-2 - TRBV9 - CASTRTEVYGYTF TGTGCCAGCACCCGGACAGAAGTCTATGGCTACACCTTC
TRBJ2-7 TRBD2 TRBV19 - CASSRGGGAYEQYF TGTGCCAGTAGTCGGGGCGGGGGGGCCTACGAGCAGTACTTC
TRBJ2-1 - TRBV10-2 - CASSEPPRNEQFF TGCGCCAGCAGTGAGCCTCCCCGCAATGAGCAGTTCTTC
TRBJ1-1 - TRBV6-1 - CASSDIGGVTEAFF TGTGCCAGCAGTGATATCGGGGGGGTGACTGAAGCTTTCTTT
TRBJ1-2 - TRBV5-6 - CASSRGRAIYGYTF TGTGCCAGCAGCCGAGGGCGGGCTATCTATGGCTACACCTTC
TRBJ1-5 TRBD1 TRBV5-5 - CASSLEGDSFSNQPQHF TGTGCCAGCAGCCTGGAGGGGGACAGCTTTAGCAATCAGCCCCAGCATTTT
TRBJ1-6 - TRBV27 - CASSYRTVSYNSPLHF TGTGCCAGCAGTTACAGGACAGTTTCCTATAATTCACCCCTCCACTTT
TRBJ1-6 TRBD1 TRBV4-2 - CASRMTGGYNSPLHF TGTGCCAGCAGAATGACAGGGGGATATAATTCACCCCTCCACTTT
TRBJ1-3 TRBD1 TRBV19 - CASSLRQGAGNTIYF TGTGCCAGTAGTCTGCGACAGGGTGCTGGAAACACCATATATTTT
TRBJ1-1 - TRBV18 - CASSPYRNTEAFF TGTGCCAGCTCACCGTATCGGAACACTGAAGCTTTCTTT
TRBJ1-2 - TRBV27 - CASSLKGYGYTF TGTGCCAGCAGTTTAAAGGGGTATGGCTACACCTTC
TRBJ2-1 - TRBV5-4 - CASSQSVGGRWYNEQFF TGTGCCAGCAGCCAGTCCGTCGGGGGGCGATGGTACAATGAGCAGTTCTTC
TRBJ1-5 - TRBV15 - CATSSRHPQHSNQPQHF TGTGCCACCAGCTCCCGACACCCACAACATAGCAATCAGCCCCAGCATTTT
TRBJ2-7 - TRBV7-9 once CASSQTSSYEQYF TGTGCCAGCAGCCAGACAAGTTCCTACGAGCAGTACTTC
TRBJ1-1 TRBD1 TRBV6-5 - CASSYSADRGSQAFF TGTGCCAGCAGTTACTCCGCGGACAGGGGATCCCAAGCTTTCTTT
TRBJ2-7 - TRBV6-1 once CASSEFSEQYF TGTGCCAGCAGTGAATTCAGTGAGCAGTACTTC
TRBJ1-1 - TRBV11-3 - CASSLARRGNTEAFF TGTGCCAGCAGCTTAGCAAGACGGGGGAACACTGAAGCTTTCTTT
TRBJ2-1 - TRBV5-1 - CASSAGAIDNEQFF TGCGCCAGCAGTGCAGGGGCCATAGACAATGAGCAGTTCTTC
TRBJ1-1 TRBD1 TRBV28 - CASRMTGGVTEAFF TGTGCCAGCAGAATGACAGGGGGAGTCACTGAAGCTTTCTTT
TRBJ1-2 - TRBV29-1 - CSVDRGYGYTF TGCAGCGTTGACAGGGGCTATGGCTACACCTTC
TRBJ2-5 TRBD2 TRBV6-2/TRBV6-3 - CASSYERGGTQETQYF TGTGCCAGCAGTTACGAGCGGGGGGGGACCCAAGAGACCCAGTACTTC
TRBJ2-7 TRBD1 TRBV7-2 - CASSPRDRTSYEQYF TGTGCCAGCAGCCCTAGGGACAGGACCTCCTACGAGCAGTACTTC
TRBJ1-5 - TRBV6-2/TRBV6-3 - CASSQERLLPQHF TGTGCCAGCAGTCAAGAGAGGCTGCTCCCCCAGCATTTT
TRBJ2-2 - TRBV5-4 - CASSGWDTEGANTGELFF TGTGCCAGCAGCGGGTGGGACACTGAAGGCGCGAACACCGGGGAGCTGTTTTTT
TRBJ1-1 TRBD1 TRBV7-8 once CASKHDREYVDTEAFF TGTGCCAGCAAACACGACAGGGAATATGTCGACACTGAAGCTTTCTTT
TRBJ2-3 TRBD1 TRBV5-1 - CASSRDRGTDTQYF TGCGCCAGCAGCCGGGACAGGGGCACAGATACGCAGTATTTT
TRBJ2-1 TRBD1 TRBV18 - CASSPNTGGPSYNEQFF TGTGCCAGCTCACCAAATACAGGGGGCCCCTCCTACAATGAGCAGTTCTTC
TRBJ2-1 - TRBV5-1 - CASSLAGTYNEQFF TGCGCCAGCAGCTTGGCGGGGACCTACAATGAGCAGTTCTTC
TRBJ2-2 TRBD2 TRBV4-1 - CASSQGVAGGLNTGELFF TGCGCCAGCAGCCAAGGTGTCGCGGGGGGGCTGAACACCGGGGAGCTGTTTTTT
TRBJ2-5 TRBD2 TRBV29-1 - CSVDPGLAGGQETQYF TGCAGCGTCGACCCGGGACTAGCGGGGGGTCAGGAGACCCAGTACTTC
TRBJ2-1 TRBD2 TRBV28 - CASSPSGGAEEQFF TGTGCCAGCAGTCCTAGCGGGGGGGCCGAAGAGCAGTTCTTC
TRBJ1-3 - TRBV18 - CASSPPFQAVTGNTIYF TGTGCCAGCTCACCACCGTTCCAGGCAGTAACTGGAAACACCATATATTTT
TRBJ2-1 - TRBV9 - CASSVDWGDRQNEQFF TGTGCCAGCAGCGTAGATTGGGGGGACCGTCAAAATGAGCAGTTCTTC
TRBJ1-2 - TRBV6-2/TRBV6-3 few CASSYSTGTRRGYTF TGTGCCAGCAGTTACTCGACGGGGACAAGGCGTGGCTACACCTTC
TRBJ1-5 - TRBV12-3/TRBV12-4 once CASSFGEVQPQHF TGTGCCAGCAGTTTTGGCGAGGTCCAGCCCCAGCATTTT
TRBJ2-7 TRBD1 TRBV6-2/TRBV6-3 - CASSVLTGAHSYEQYF TGTGCCAGCAGCGTCCTAACAGGGGCCCACTCCTACGAGCAGTACTTC
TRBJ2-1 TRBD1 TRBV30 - CAHKQGAPSYNEQFF TGTGCTCACAAACAGGGGGCCCCCTCCTACAATGAGCAGTTCTTC
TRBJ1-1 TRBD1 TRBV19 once CASSYYRGPGGTEAFF TGTGCCAGTAGTTATTACAGGGGGCCTGGAGGCACTGAAGCTTTCTTT
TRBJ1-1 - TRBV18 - CASSPGGWNTEAFF TGTGCCAGCTCACCCGGGGGGTGGAACACTGAAGCTTTCTTT
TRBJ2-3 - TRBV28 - CASSSPGYLGQYF TGTGCCAGCAGTTCACCGGGATATTTAGGGCAGTATTTT
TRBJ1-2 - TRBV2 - CASNPTGVPNYGYTF TGTGCCAGCAACCCGACAGGCGTGCCAAACTATGGCTACACCTTC
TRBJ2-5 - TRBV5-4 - CASSDPTLPGETQYF TGTGCCAGCAGCGACCCGACGCTACCGGGAGAGACCCAGTACTTC
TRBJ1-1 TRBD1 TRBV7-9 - CASSFIKDRGEAFF TGTGCCAGCAGCTTCATAAAGGACAGGGGGGAAGCTTTCTTT
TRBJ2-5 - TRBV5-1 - CASSLGPGEKETQYF TGCGCCAGCAGCTTGGGCCCCGGGGAGAAGGAGACCCAGTACTTC
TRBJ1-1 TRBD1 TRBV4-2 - CASSPPGGTGGTEAFF TGTGCCAGCAGCCCCCCAGGAGGGACAGGGGGTACTGAAGCTTTCTTT
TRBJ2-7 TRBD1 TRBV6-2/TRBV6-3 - CASSYATGGLYEQYF TGTGCCAGCAGTTACGCGACAGGGGGGCTCTACGAGCAGTACTTC
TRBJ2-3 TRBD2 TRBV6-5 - CASRDSGGPADTQYF TGTGCCAGCAGGGATAGCGGGGGTCCCGCAGATACGCAGTATTTT
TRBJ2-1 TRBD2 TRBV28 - CASIGLAGGRYEQFF TGTGCCAGCATCGGACTAGCGGGGGGCAGGTATGAGCAGTTCTTC
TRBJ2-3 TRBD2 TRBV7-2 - CASSSRGGKDTQYF TGTGCCAGCAGCTCCCGCGGGGGGAAAGATACGCAGTATTTT
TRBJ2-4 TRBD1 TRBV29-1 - CSVGQQGTKNIQYF TGCAGCGTAGGGCAACAGGGGACCAAAAACATTCAGTACTTC
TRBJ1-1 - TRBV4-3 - CASSARVGLEAFF TGCGCCAGCAGTGCTCGGGTGGGACTTGAAGCTTTCTTT
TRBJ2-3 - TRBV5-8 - CASSLAQLSVASTDTQYF TGTGCCAGCAGCTTGGCCCAACTCAGCGTTGCTAGCACAGATACGCAGTATTTT
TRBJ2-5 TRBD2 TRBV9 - CASSAGTSGTKETQYF TGTGCCAGCAGCGCCGGGACTAGCGGGACTAAAGAGACCCAGTACTTC
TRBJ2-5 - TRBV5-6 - CASSGRGLETQYF TGTGCCAGCAGCGGTAGGGGGTTGGAGACCCAGTACTTC